This entry lists 11 T cell receptor beta chains sequenced from one sample in a study of cytomegalovirus exposure and HLA in healthy donors. PCR involved 60 Vbeta and 13 Jbeta primers. Assay used: immunoSEQ multiplex PCR; TCRdb lists only in-frame clones, some missing. The sample includes about 52,000 clones. What was sequenced was PBMCs. Source of these receptors: a woman in her sixties in good health and CMV-seropositive.

The rearrangement joins TRBV18 to TRBJ1-1; a weak D match, TRBD1 (6 bases). CDR3 length: 13 residues. V was pared by 3 bases and J by 5 bases, with 10 bases between. Per the germline V gene, CDR1 is KGHSH and CDR2 is LQKENI. The CDR3 spells CASSPLTGTEAFF. The CDR3 nucleotides are TGTGCCAGCTCACCGCTCACAGGGACTGAAGCTTTCTTT. Together with reference TRBV18 and TRBJ1-1, the CDR3 gives the full variable domain: NAGVMQNPRHLVRRRGQEARLRCSPMKGHSHVYWYRQLPEEGLKFMVYLQKENIIDESGMPKERFSAEFPKEGPSILRIQQVVRGDSAAYFCASSPLTGTEAFFGQGTRLTVV.

The chain combines TRBV21-1 with TRBJ1-1; the tabulated D call, TRBD1, remains unverified against the DNA. TRBV21-1 is termed a pseudogene. The CDR3 runs 17 residues. The CDR3, as DNA: TGTGCCAGCAGCACCTACAGGGGACAAGGACTGAACACTGAAGCTTTCTTT. Translation: CASSTYRGQGLNTEAFF.

This chain uses TRBV6-1 with TRBJ1-1; maybe TRBD1 (5 bases). Germline assignment: CDR1 MNHNS and CDR2 SASEGT. Trimming left V 7 bases short and J 4 bases short, with 10 bases between. This CDR3 is 12 amino acids long. The CDR3 nucleotides read TGTGCCAGCAAACAGGAAGGCACTGAAGCTTTCTTT. Amino acids: CASKQEGTEAFF.

The J gene is TRBJ1-5, the V gene TRBV28, with 8 bases that match TRBD1. The junction had 19 bases not matched to a gene; V was cut back by 6 bases and J by 0 bases. This CDR3 is built from 20 residues. Germline V CDR1 and CDR2: MDHEN, SYDVKM. CDR3 in DNA: TGTGCCAGCAGAAAAAAGGGGACAGGCGACTCCTTAGTTAGCAATCAGCCCCAGCATTTT. It translates to CASRKKGTGDSLVSNQPQHF.

The chain employs TRBV15 and TRBJ1-3; 10 bases are shared with TRBD1. CDR1 and CDR2 from the germline V gene are LNHNV and YYDKDF (reference sequence). This CDR3 is 20 amino acids long. The ends lost 0 bases at V and 0 bases at J; junction bases unmatched: 11. The DNA of the CDR3 is TGTGCCACCAGCAGAGATCCTGGGGACAGGGGTCTCGACTCTGGAAACACCATATATTTT. Translated, it gives CATSRDPGDRGLDSGNTIYF.

The V call is TRBV27, the J call TRBJ1-2; maybe TRBD1 (5 bases). The CDR3 has 13 residues. The germline CDR1 and CDR2 sequences are MNHEY and SMNVEV (reference sequence). The ends were cut back, 6 bases at V and 7 bases at J, with 15 bases in the middle. This CDR3 reads CASSSRTSGGYTF. The CDR3 coding sequence is TGTGCCAGCAGCTCCCGGACATCAGGTGGCTACACCTTC.

V usage is TRBV12-5 and J usage is TRBJ2-4; 10 bases are a match to TRBD1. In germline, CDR1 is LGHNT, CDR2 FRNRAP. This CDR3 is built from 14 residues. The junction had 5 bases not matched to a gene; V was cut back by 5 bases and J by 7 bases. For the CDR3, the DNA is TGTGCTAGTGGTCCCGGGACAGGGGAGAACATTCAGTACTTC. Translation: CASGPGTGENIQYF.

The chain links TRBV6-1 to TRBJ1-2; 7 bases align to TRBD1. The CDR3 runs 12 residues. The V and J ends lost 7 bases and 4 bases, in that order; junction bases with no gene match: 3. Germline CDR1 is MNHNS and CDR2 is SASEGT. The CDR3 is CASKGAGYGYTF. CDR3 nucleotides: TGTGCCAGCAAGGGGGCGGGCTATGGCTACACCTTC.

The chain joins TRBV19 to TRBJ1-3; D gene ambiguous. The V end was cut by 6 bases, the J end by 0 bases, with 6 bases between. Germline V lookup: CDR1 LNHDA, CDR2 SQIVND (reference sequence). The CDR3 has 13 residues. This chain's CDR3 is CASSPVSGNTIYF. DNA for the CDR3: TGTGCCAGTAGCCCAGTCTCTGGAAACACCATATATTTT.

This chain connects TRBV4-2 to TRBJ2-3; D possibly corresponds to TRBD2 (5 bases). Germline V gives CDR1 LGHNA, CDR2 YNFKEQ. This CDR3 comprises 15 residues. With 3 bases removed from V and 0 bases from J, the gap between germline ends came to 10 bases. The CDR3 loop reads CASSQGEASTDTQYF. The CDR3 DNA is TGTGCCAGCAGCCAGGGAGAGGCGAGCACAGATACGCAGTATTTT.

V is TRBV27 and J is TRBJ1-2; D is perhaps TRBD1 (6 bases). Germline CDR1 is MNHEY and CDR2 is SMNVEV (reference sequence). Trimming stripped 5 bases from V and 8 bases from J, with 15 bases between. The CDR3 spans 13 residues. The CDR3 sequence is CASSEQGTFGYTF. The CDR3 bases are TGTGCCAGCAGTGAACAGGGTACGTTCGGCTACACCTTC.